Listed here are 26 T cell receptor beta chains from one sample, sequenced in a study of TIL therapy for anti-PD-1-resistant metastatic lung cancer. This sample's time point: pre-treatment sample, taken before nivolumab and TIL therapy. The tumor samples were excised metastases, mostly pleural nodules or supraclavicular lymph nodes. The immunoSEQ assay was v3. The protocol was immunoSEQ multiplex PCR, while the TCRdb copy is restricted to in-frame clones and leaves out a portion. This table holds more than 25,000 clones, 72% found once. The specimen comprised tumor tissue, sampled at baseline. The receptors were gathered from a person between 25 and 80 years old with non-small cell lung cancer.

V is TRBV29-1 and J is TRBJ2-3, with a possible D match to TRBD2 (6 bases). V lost 5 bases and J lost 4, with 16 bases in between. The CDR3 contains 14 residues. Germline V CDR1 and CDR2: SQVTM, ANQGSEA. The CDR3 protein is CSVRRGSSADTQYF. CDR3 DNA sequence: TGCAGCGTTCGGAGGGGTTCGTCCGCAGATACGCAGTATTTT.

The chain joins TRBV12-2 to TRBJ1-5; the table's D gene call, TRBD1, was not cross checked with the DNA. TRBV12-2 is reported as a pseudogene. This CDR3 has 18 residues. CDR3: CASRPTYDRTPRRWPQHF. The DNA of the CDR3 is TGTGCAAGTCGCCCGACCTACGACAGGACGCCGAGAAGGTGGCCCCAGCATTTT.

This clone appeared a single time. This chain joins TRBV7-7 and TRBJ2-7, with D unresolved. The CDR3 is made up of 13 amino acids. Trimming pared 0 bases from V and 3 bases from J, leaving 6 bases between. Germline V gene lookup returns CDR1 SSHAT and CDR2 FNYEAQ (reference sequence). CDR3 sequence: CASSLAIGYEQYF. For the CDR3, the DNA is TGTGCCAGCAGCTTAGCGATCGGCTACGAGCAGTACTTC.

J is TRBJ2-6 and V is TRBV10-3, with 7 positions matching TRBD1. Losses at the gene ends were 3 bases for V and 4 bases for J; bases not matched to a gene: 9. Per the germline V gene, CDR1 is ENHRY and CDR2 is SYGVKD. CDR3 length equals 17 residues. The CDR3 here is CAISDPDRVVGANVLTF. CDR3 nucleotide sequence: TGTGCCATCAGTGATCCCGACAGGGTTGTGGGGGCCAACGTCCTGACTTTC.

The CDR3 DNA sequence: TGCGCCAGCAGTGAGTCGACAGGGAACACTGAAGCTTTCTTT. Amino acid sequence: CASSESTGNTEAFF. The rearrangement links TRBV10-1 to TRBJ1-1; D might be TRBD1 (6 bases). V lost 0 bases, J lost 1 base, and 6 bases lay in between. Germline CDR1 and CDR2: WNHNN and SYGVQD (reference sequence). This CDR3 has 14 amino acids.

The CDR3, as DNA: TGTGCCAGTAGTATCTCGGGGGGCCGAGAGACCCAGTACTTC. It yields the protein CASSISGGRETQYF. V usage is TRBV19 and J usage is TRBJ2-5, with a possible D match to TRBD2 (7 bases). Per germline, CDR1 LNHDA and CDR2 SQIVND (reference sequence). Between the trimmed V and J ends, which lost 3 bases and 4 bases, there was a span of 12 bases. The CDR3 runs to 14 residues.

V usage is TRBV9 and J usage is TRBJ2-2, with a weak D call TRBD2 (6 bases). This CDR3 region has 15 residues. Per the germline V gene, CDR1 is SGDLS and CDR2 is YYNGEE. The V gene lost 4 bases and the J gene lost 1 base, with 11 bases spanning the gap. For the CDR3, the DNA is TGTGCCAGCAGCCCTCGGCGGGAGAACACCGGGGAGCTGTTTTTT. Its protein product is CASSPRRENTGELFF. Looking up the rest from reference TRBV9 and TRBJ2-2 gives the full variable domain: DSGVTQTPKHLITATGQRVTLRCSPRSGDLSVYWYQQSLDQGLQFLIQYYNGEERAKGNILERFSAQQFPDLHSELNLSSLELGDSALYFCASSPRRENTGELFFGEGSRLTVL.

The chain recombines TRBV7-2 with TRBJ2-1, with D perhaps given as TRBD1 or TRBD2 (5 bases each). CDR1 is SGHTA, CDR2 FQGNSA, per germline. With 6 bases removed from V and 5 bases from J, the gap between germline ends came to 17 bases. The CDR3 loop spans 15 amino acids. CDR3 residues: CASRKPGPGNNEQFF. The CDR3 DNA follows: TGTGCCAGCAGAAAACCGGGACCCGGCAACAATGAGCAGTTCTTC.

The CDR3: CASSGGTGQNDYEQYF. The CDR3 nucleotides are TGTGCCAGCAGCGGAGGGACAGGGCAGAACGATTACGAGCAGTACTTC. This chain connects TRBV5-6 to TRBJ2-7; 9 bases fit TRBD1. The V gene's germline CDR1 is SGHDT and CDR2 YYEEEE. Trimming at V came to 4 bases and at J to 4 bases, leaving 12 bases not matched to a gene. The CDR3 has 16 residues.

V and J are TRBV7-9 and TRBJ2-5, with 7 bases identical to TRBD1. This CDR3 spans 15 amino acids. Germline V gene sequence: CDR1 SEHNR, CDR2 FQNEAQ (reference sequence). V gave up 5 bases and J gave up 9 bases; unmatched junction bases: 15. CDR3 residues: CASSPTGQAVGSQYF. CDR3 nucleotide sequence: TGTGCCAGCAGCCCGACCGGACAGGCGGTGGGGTCCCAGTACTTC.

The rearrangement uses TRBV7-9 and TRBJ2-1; the match to TRBD2 covers 9 bases. Trimming cost V 0 bases and J 7 bases; bases outside gene matches: 7. CDR3 length: 16 residues. Germline CDR1 is SEHNR and CDR2 is FQNEAQ (reference sequence). CDR3 sequence: CASSLASGGPGNEQFF. The CDR3 DNA follows: TGTGCCAGCAGCTTAGCTAGCGGGGGCCCCGGGAATGAGCAGTTCTTC.

This clone appeared a few times. The V call is TRBV5-5, the J call TRBJ1-6; no clear D. This CDR3 spans 17 amino acids. Germline lookup yields CDR1 SGHKS and CDR2 YYEKEE (reference sequence). V dropped 4 bases and J dropped 4 bases, with 18 bases sitting between them. CDR3 amino acids: CASSLSDRPVYNSPLHF. As DNA, the CDR3 is TGTGCCAGCAGCCTGTCTGACCGACCCGTGTATAATTCACCCCTCCACTTT.

In this sample, this clone turned up once. The rearrangement links TRBV11-2 to TRBJ2-1; TRBD1 matches at 7 bases. The length of the CDR3 is 16 residues. J lost 3 bases, V lost 5 bases, and 10 bases had no gene match. Per the germline V gene, CDR1 is SGHAT and CDR2 is FQNNGV. The CDR3 coding sequence is TGTGCCAGCAGCATAGGAACGGGGACAGTCTACAATGAGCAGTTCTTC. The encoded protein is CASSIGTGTVYNEQFF. Full variable domain (outside the CDR3, taken from reference TRBV11-2 and TRBJ2-1): EAGVAQSPRYKIIEKRQSVAFWCNPISGHATLYWYQQILGQGPKLLIQFQNNGVVDDSQLPKDRFSAERLKGVDSTLKIQPAKLEDSAVYLCASSIGTGTVYNEQFFGPGTRLTVL.

The V call is TRBV29-1, the J call TRBJ2-7; 9 positions agree with TRBD1. V lost 0 bases, J lost 4 bases, and 10 bases stayed unmatched. Germline assignment: CDR1 SQVTM and CDR2 ANQGSEA. This CDR3 has 16 residues. The chain's CDR3 is CSVEDFGGTGSYEQYF. CDR3 DNA: TGCAGCGTTGAAGATTTCGGTGGGACAGGGAGTTACGAGCAGTACTTC.

The gene calls are TRBV6-1 and TRBJ1-2; D is possibly TRBD1 (5 bases). CDR1 MNHNS and CDR2 SASEGT come from the germline V gene. Trimming pared 7 bases from V and 8 bases from J, leaving 17 bases between. This CDR3 has 13 residues. The CDR3 bases are TGTGCCAGCACCCAGGGCGGAACGGTCGGCTACACCTTC. Translation: CASTQGGTVGYTF.

V and J are TRBV15 and TRBJ2-6; D perhaps matches TRBD1 (6 bases). The ends were cut back, 7 bases at V and 2 bases at J, with 12 bases in the middle. CDR3 length equals 15 residues. Germline CDR1 and CDR2: LNHNV and YYDKDF (reference sequence). DNA of the CDR3: TGTGCCACCAACCCAACAGGGACTGGGGCCAACGTCCTGACTTTC. It translates to CATNPTGTGANVLTF. Looking up the rest from reference TRBV15 and TRBJ2-6 gives the full variable domain: DAMVIQNPRYQVTQFGKPVTLSCSQTLNHNVMYWYQQKSSQAPKLLFHYYDKDFNNEADTPDNFQSRRPNTSFCFLDIRSPGLGDTAMYLCATNPTGTGANVLTFGAGSRLTVL.

The chain couples TRBV5-8 to TRBJ2-5; TRBD1 might be the D (6 bases). This CDR3 spans 16 amino acids. Germline CDR1 and CDR2: SGHTS and YDEGEE. With 2 bases removed from V and 0 bases from J, the gap between germline ends came to 14 bases. Here the CDR3 reads CASSFRGLKYQETQYF. CDR3 DNA sequence: TGTGCCAGCAGCTTCAGGGGCCTCAAGTACCAAGAGACCCAGTACTTC.

The chain recombines TRBV6-5 with TRBJ2-4; 9 bases are shared with TRBD2. The V segment lost 0 bases and the J segment 6 bases; nucleotides outside the gene matches: 3. Germline-derived CDR1 and CDR2 are MNHEY and SVGAGI. This CDR3 spans 15 amino acids. This CDR3 is CASSYSSGGPNIQYF. CDR3 nucleotides: TGTGCCAGCAGTTACTCTAGCGGGGGTCCAAACATTCAGTACTTC.

The chain carries TRBV19 and TRBJ2-7, with 7 bases identical to TRBD1. V was pared by 4 bases and J by 3 bases, with 6 bases of the junction left unmatched. In germline, CDR1 is LNHDA, CDR2 SQIVND (reference sequence). The CDR3 extends over 14 amino acids. CDR3 amino acids: CASSTPGQIYEQYF. For the CDR3, the DNA is TGTGCCAGTAGTACTCCGGGACAGATCTACGAGCAGTACTTC.

The CDR3 loop is CASSPGISSYEQYF. CDR3 nucleotide sequence: TGTGCCAGCTCACCAGGAATAAGCTCCTACGAGCAGTACTTC. The chain is built from TRBV18 and TRBJ2-7; D uncertain. V lost 2 bases and J lost 0, with 8 bases in between. This CDR3 contains 14 residues. Germline V CDR1 and CDR2: KGHSH, LQKENI.

The V and J genes are TRBV19 and TRBJ1-1; D is unresolved. Per the germline V gene, CDR1 is LNHDA and CDR2 is SQIVND (reference sequence). The CDR3 covers 18 residues. Trimming shortened V by 0 bases and J by 5 bases, and 22 bases separated the two germline ends. CDR3 amino acids: CASSIDGYPSTQITEAFF. DNA for the CDR3: TGTGCCAGTAGTATAGATGGGTATCCGTCTACCCAAATAACTGAAGCTTTCTTT.

The V gene is TRBV4-3, the J gene TRBJ2-5; no definite D call. Matching the DNA end better, TRBJ2-7 makes the J call doubtful. CDR1 and CDR2 from the germline V gene are LGHNA and YSLEER. The CDR3 has 14 amino acids. For the CDR3, the DNA is TGCGCCAGCAGCCAAGCCCCCGACACGGGCGAGCAGTACTTC. It yields the protein CASSQAPDTGEQYF.

The chain combines TRBV27 with TRBJ2-5, with TRBD2 matching 12 bases. Germline V lookup: CDR1 MNHEY, CDR2 SMNVEV (reference sequence). The CDR3 spans 15 residues. After removal of 7 bases from V and 5 bases from J, the junction contained 8 bases not matched to a gene. CDR3 residues: CASTPSGGAWETQYF. CDR3 nucleotide sequence: TGTGCCAGCACCCCTAGCGGGGGGGCTTGGGAGACCCAGTACTTC.

The chain has TRBV10-3 and TRBJ2-2; 8 bases fit TRBD2. The V gene's germline CDR1 is ENHRY and CDR2 SYGVKD. Trimming took 6 bases from V and 6 from J; bases not matched to a gene: 9. There are 15 residues in the CDR3. The CDR3 nucleotides are TGTGCCATCAGCTTAAGGACTAGCTCGGCCGGGGAGCTGTTTTTT. Encoded protein: CAISLRTSSAGELFF.

J is TRBJ2-5 and V is TRBV7-6; 8 bases agree with TRBD2. Germline loops: CDR1 SGHVS, CDR2 FNYEAQ. The CDR3 totals 17 residues. With 0 bases clipped from V and 2 bases from J, the junction kept 8 bases outside the gene matches. This CDR3 is CASSLASQRGNQETQYF. CDR3 in DNA: TGTGCCAGCAGCTTAGCTTCCCAGCGGGGGAATCAAGAGACCCAGTACTTC.

This clone was seen a handful of times. The genes are TRBV11-3 and TRBJ1-2; D remains unclear. The CDR3 is 13 residues long. V was clipped by 2 bases and J by 12 bases, with 16 bases between them. In germline, CDR1 is SGHNT, CDR2 YENEEA. CDR3 sequence (DNA): TGTGCCAGCAGCTTAACCAGGACCTCTGGGCACACCTTC. Protein: CASSLTRTSGHTF.